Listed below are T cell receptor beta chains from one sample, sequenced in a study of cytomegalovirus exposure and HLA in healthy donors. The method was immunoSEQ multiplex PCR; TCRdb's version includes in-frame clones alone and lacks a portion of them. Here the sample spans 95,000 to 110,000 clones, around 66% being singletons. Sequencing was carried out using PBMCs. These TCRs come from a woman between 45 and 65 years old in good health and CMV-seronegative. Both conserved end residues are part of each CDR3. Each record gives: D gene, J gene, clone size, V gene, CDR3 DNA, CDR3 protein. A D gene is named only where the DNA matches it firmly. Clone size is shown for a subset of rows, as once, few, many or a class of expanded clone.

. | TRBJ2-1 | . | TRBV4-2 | TGTGCCAGCAGCCAACCTGGGGCGAATGAGCAGTTCTTC | CASSQPGANEQFF
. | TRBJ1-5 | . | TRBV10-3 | TGTGCCATCAGCCAGGGTTATTTTCGAAATCAGCCCCAGCATTTT | CAISQGYFRNQPQHF
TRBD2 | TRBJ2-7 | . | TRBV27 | TGTGCCAGCAGTTTTACTAGCGGAGATGCGCAGTACTTC | CASSFTSGDAQYF
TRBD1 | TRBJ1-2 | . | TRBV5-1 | TGCGCCAGCAGCTTGGGGAGGACAGGGCCTAGGGGCTACACCTTC | CASSLGRTGPRGYTF
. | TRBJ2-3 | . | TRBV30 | TGTGCCTGGAGAGCTTTATGGCGGGGGCGCACAGATACGCAGTATTTT | CAWRALWRGRTDTQYF
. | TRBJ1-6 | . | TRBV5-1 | TGCGCCAGCAGTAGGACATTGGGGAATTCACCCCTCCACTTT | CASSRTLGNSPLHF
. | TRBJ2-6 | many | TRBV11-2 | TGTGCCAGCAGCTTAGTTACGCCAGGCTCTGGGGCCAACGTCCTGACTTTC | CASSLVTPGSGANVLTF
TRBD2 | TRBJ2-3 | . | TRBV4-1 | TGCGCCAGCAGCCAAGAACTAGCGGGGTTCGCAGATACGCAGTATTTT | CASSQELAGFADTQYF
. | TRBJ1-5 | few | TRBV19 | TGTGCCAGTAGTATTCAGGGCTCCCCCAATCAGCCCCAGCATTTT | CASSIQGSPNQPQHF
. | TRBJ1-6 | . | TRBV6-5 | TGTGCCAGCAGCCCCGGGTCGGCCCTTAATTCACCCCTCCACTTT | CASSPGSALNSPLHF
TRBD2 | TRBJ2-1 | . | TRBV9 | TGTGCCAGCAGCGTAGCTGAGACTAGCGGGAGAGATGAGCAGTTCTTC | CASSVAETSGRDEQFF
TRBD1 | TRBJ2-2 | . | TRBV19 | TGTGCCAGTAGTGGACAGGAGGTAGGGGAGCTGTTTTTT | CASSGQEVGELFF
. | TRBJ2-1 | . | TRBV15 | TGTGCCACCAGCAGAGACGCAAGGGGCAGGACGCAGTTCTTC | CATSRDARGRTQFF
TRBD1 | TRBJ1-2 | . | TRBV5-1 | TGCGCCAGCAGCTTCAATAAGGGACAGGGCTATGGCTACACCTTC | CASSFNKGQGYGYTF
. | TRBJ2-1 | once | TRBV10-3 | TGTGCCATCAGCGAGCTAGCGTTTGATGAGCAGTTCTTC | CAISELAFDEQFF
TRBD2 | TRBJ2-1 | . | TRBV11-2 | TGTGCCAGCGGCCGGGACTACCAGTACAATGAGCAGTTCTTC | CASGRDYQYNEQFF
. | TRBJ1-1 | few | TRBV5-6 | TGTGCCAGCAGCTTCAATCCCAACACTGAAGCTTTCTTT | CASSFNPNTEAFF
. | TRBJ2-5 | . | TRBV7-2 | TGTGCCAGCAGCTTAGCGCAGGAGACCCAGTACTTC | CASSLAQETQYF